In its sample, the clone carrying this TCR beta chain was seen a few times. Its antigen remains unknown. The source of the sample is a study of cytotoxic CD8 clonotypes in ibrutinib-treated CLL. Study background: Partial responses numbered around 24 and complete responses 2; after a median about six years, 14 stayed remitted and about twelve progressed.

With cryopreserved PBMCs as the source, around 1.9 micrograms of genomic DNA went to TCR beta libraries. The planned depth of sequencing spanned 1 in 200,000 to 1 in 1 million T cells. Clones were read by immunoSEQ multiplex PCR, and TCRdb kept only the in-frame ones, dropping some. The sample consists of 35,000 to 40,000 clones, 49% of them appearing once. There are 14 residues in the CDR3. Trimming shortened V by 5 bases and J by 8 bases, and 15 bases separated the two germline ends. Germline V lookup: CDR1 SGHTA, CDR2 FQGNSA. Regarding the study as a whole: Public clonotypes, an uncommon group, contracted or remained stable on treatment.

The clonotype comes from a human donor with chronic lymphocytic leukemia. The chain has TRBV7-2 and TRBJ1-4, with D perhaps TRBD1 (5 bases). The specimen comprised PBMCs, sampled before ibrutinib treatment. The CDR3 sequence is CASSPGARGEKLFF. The CDR3 DNA reads as TGTGCCAGCAGCCCCGGGGCCCGGGGGGAAAAACTGTTTTTT.